This is a list of T cell receptor beta chains from one sample in a study of blood T cells in healthy people across ages. Each CDR3 protein gets one entry after TCRdb re-called the 5' RACE reads with MiXCR. The repertoire holds approximately 780,000 distinct CDR3 sequences, with approximately 24% as singletons. These data were also reused for a study on T cells of mothers and their children.

Sequenced: blood. The receptors stem from a boy between 10 and 17 years old in good health. The CDR3 runs from the conserved cysteine through the conserved F or W. Each record gives: J gene, D gene, clone size, V gene, CDR3 protein, CDR3 DNA. The D gene is left open where the match is weak. The listing skips clone size in some rows; elsewhere it reads once, few, many or a size class.

>TRBJ1-1|TRBD1|-|TRBV12-3/TRBV12-4
CASRPGQALNTEAFF
TGTGCCAGCAGGCCCGGACAGGCCTTAAACACTGAAGCTTTCTTT
>TRBJ2-5|TRBD2|once|TRBV9
CASSVGTSGVQETQYF
TGTGCCAGCAGCGTAGGTACTAGCGGGGTTCAAGAGACCCAGTACTTC
>TRBJ1-4|-|few|TRBV7-9
CASSFSRGANEKLFF
TGTGCCAGCAGCTTTTCCCGGGGAGCTAATGAAAAACTGTTTTTT
>TRBJ2-4|TRBD1|few|TRBV10-3
CATPKGQGAVSPLAKNIQYF
TGTGCCACTCCCAAAGGACAGGGGGCGGTCTCCCCGCTAGCCAAAAACATTCAGTACTTC
>TRBJ1-1|-|-|TRBV6-5
CATRVGLGLSTEAFF
TGTGCCACCAGGGTCGGGCTAGGTTTGAGCACTGAAGCTTTCTTT
>TRBJ2-3|-|-|TRBV28
CASSTSGTDTQYF
-
>TRBJ2-5|TRBD1|few|TRBV10-3
CAIGTGGRETQYF
TGTGCCATCGGGACAGGGGGACGGGAGACCCAGTACTTC
>TRBJ1-1|TRBD1|-|TRBV7-3
CASSLAGTGDTEAFF
TGTGCCAGCAGCTTAGCCGGGACAGGGGACACTGAAGCTTTCTTT
>TRBJ1-4|-|-|TRBV28
CASGGGSGDEKLFF
TGTGCCAGCGGAGGGGGGTCGGGTGACGAAAAACTGTTTTTT
>TRBJ2-7|TRBD2|few|TRBV7-2
CASSSRGGGGDYEQYF
TGTGCCAGCAGCTCCCGTGGAGGCGGGGGGGATTACGAGCAGTACTTC
>TRBJ2-7|-|-|TRBV11-3
CASSLHSGVEQYF
TGTGCCAGCAGCTTACATTCGGGAGTTGAGCAGTACTTC
>TRBJ2-7|-|-|TRBV30
CACSPGQYEQYF
TGTGCCTGCTCACCCGGACAGTACGAGCAGTACTTC
>TRBJ1-4|TRBD1|few|TRBV12-3/TRBV12-4
CVSRSGTGFEKLFF
TGTGTCAGCAGATCCGGGACAGGGTTTGAAAAACTGTTTTTT
>TRBJ2-7|-|many|TRBV13
CASSLRGRPYPYEQYF
TGTGCCAGCAGCTTAAGGGGGAGGCCCTACCCCTACGAGCAGTACTTC
>TRBJ1-1|-|-|TRBV20-1
CSASRGWAEAFF
TGCAGTGCTAGCCGGGGGTGGGCTGAAGCTTTCTTT